The rows below give T cell receptor beta chains drawn from one sample of a study of vaccination and CD4 T cells after COVID-19. In TCRdb, the PCR reads were re-called with MiXCR into one record per CDR3 protein. The repertoire has around 19,000 distinct CDR3 sequences, roughly 55% of them found once; the top ten carry roughly 18%. Their cognate antigens are unknown. The sequencing used CD4+ T cells from blood, cultured in vitro, collected before SARS-CoV-2 vaccination. These receptors all stem from a human donor who had recovered from COVID-19. CDR3s include the opening cysteine and the closing phenylalanine or tryptophan. Fields, in order: V gene, clone size, J gene, D gene, CDR3 protein, CDR3 DNA. The D gene is left open where the match is weak. Some rows have no size entry. The others give once, few or many, or a class for an expanded clone.

V gene: TRBV5-1
clone size: few
J gene: TRBJ2-5
D gene: -
CDR3 protein: CASSLRPYGTQYF
CDR3 DNA: TGCGCCAGCAGCTTAAGGCCCTACGGGACCCAGTACTTC

V gene: TRBV18
clone size: -
J gene: TRBJ2-7
D gene: -
CDR3 protein: CASSVQGNEQYF
CDR3 DNA: TGTGCCAGCTCAGTTCAGGGGAACGAGCAGTACTTC

V gene: TRBV7-3
clone size: once
J gene: TRBJ2-1
D gene: TRBD2
CDR3 protein: CASSRTSGSLGEQFF
CDR3 DNA: TGTGCCAGCAGCCGGACTAGCGGGAGCTTGGGTGAGCAGTTCTTC

V gene: TRBV25-1
clone size: -
J gene: TRBJ2-2
D gene: -
CDR3 protein: CASTGFTGELFF
CDR3 DNA: TGTGCCAGCACCGGGTTTACCGGGGAGCTGTTTTTT

V gene: TRBV20-1
clone size: few
J gene: TRBJ1-5
D gene: -
CDR3 protein: CSVGQPNQPQHF
CDR3 DNA: TGCAGTGTTGGACAGCCCAATCAGCCCCAGCATTTT

V gene: TRBV7-9
clone size: few
J gene: TRBJ2-3
D gene: TRBD2
CDR3 protein: CASSLKREVGTSTDTQYF
CDR3 DNA: TGTGCCAGCAGCTTAAAGCGGGAGGTAGGGACTAGCACAGATACGCAGTATTTT

V gene: TRBV10-1
clone size: -
J gene: TRBJ2-2
D gene: -
CDR3 protein: CASSEQKSGELFF
CDR3 DNA: TGCGCCAGCAGTGAACAGAAATCAGGGGAGCTGTTTTTT

V gene: TRBV6-1
clone size: -
J gene: TRBJ2-3
D gene: TRBD2
CDR3 protein: CAIRLAGGTTDTQYF
CDR3 DNA: TGTGCCATACGATTAGCGGGAGGAACCACAGATACGCAGTATTTT

V gene: TRBV28
clone size: -
J gene: TRBJ2-7
D gene: TRBD1
CDR3 protein: CASSLSGTEGEQYF
CDR3 DNA: TGTGCCAGCAGTTTATCTGGGACAGAGGGCGAGCAGTACTTC

V gene: TRBV10-2
clone size: few
J gene: TRBJ1-2
D gene: -
CDR3 protein: CASSEVGGYGGYTF
CDR3 DNA: TGCGCCAGCAGTGAGGTCGGGGGGTACGGTGGCTACACCTTC

V gene: TRBV7-2
clone size: -
J gene: TRBJ1-1
D gene: TRBD1
CDR3 protein: CASSLEGARDEAFF
CDR3 DNA: TGTGCCAGCAGCTTAGAGGGGGCCAGGGATGAAGCTTTCTTT

V gene: TRBV7-2
clone size: -
J gene: TRBJ2-7
D gene: TRBD1
CDR3 protein: CASSPIGGHEQYF
CDR3 DNA: TGTGCCAGCAGCCCCATAGGGGGCCACGAGCAGTACTTC

V gene: TRBV19
clone size: -
J gene: TRBJ1-2
D gene: -
CDR3 protein: CASSRETNYGYTF
CDR3 DNA: TGTGCCAGTAGTAGAGAGACAAACTATGGCTACACCTTC

V gene: TRBV19
clone size: once
J gene: TRBJ2-7
D gene: TRBD1
CDR3 protein: CASSPGPPGGIAEQYF
CDR3 DNA: TGTGCCAGCTCTCCTGGGCCGCCAGGGGGTATTGCCGAGCAGTACTTC

V gene: TRBV5-1
clone size: once
J gene: TRBJ2-2
D gene: -
CDR3 protein: CASSFNTGELFF
CDR3 DNA: TGCGCCAGCAGCTTTAACACCGGGGAGCTGTTTTTT

V gene: TRBV6-5
clone size: -
J gene: TRBJ1-1
D gene: -
CDR3 protein: CASSSYRAPPEAFF
CDR3 DNA: TGTGCCAGCAGTTCGTACAGGGCCCCTCCTGAAGCTTTCTTT

V gene: TRBV28
clone size: once
J gene: TRBJ2-5
D gene: -
CDR3 protein: CASSLSGVETQYF
CDR3 DNA: TGTGCCAGCAGTTTATCCGGGGTGGAGACCCAGTACTTC

V gene: TRBV28
clone size: -
J gene: TRBJ1-1
D gene: -
CDR3 protein: CASSLLGPGTTEAFF
CDR3 DNA: TGTGCCAGCAGCCTCTTGGGGCCTGGGACAACTGAAGCTTTCTTT

V gene: TRBV15
clone size: -
J gene: TRBJ2-1
D gene: TRBD2
CDR3 protein: CATSGTSGESSYNEQFF
CDR3 DNA: TGTGCCACCAGCGGGACTAGCGGGGAGAGCTCCTACAATGAGCAGTTCTTC

V gene: TRBV29-1
clone size: once
J gene: TRBJ1-1
D gene: TRBD1
CDR3 protein: CSVDRGANTEAFF
CDR3 DNA: TGCAGCGTAGACAGGGGTGCGAACACTGAAGCTTTCTTT

V gene: TRBV24-1
clone size: -
J gene: TRBJ2-1
D gene: TRBD1
CDR3 protein: CATSDSQGASYNEQFF
CDR3 DNA: TGTGCCACCAGTGATTCCCAGGGGGCGTCGTACAATGAGCAGTTCTTC

V gene: TRBV27
clone size: once
J gene: TRBJ2-7
D gene: -
CDR3 protein: CASRETGRNEQYF
CDR3 DNA: TGTGCCAGCAGGGAAACAGGGAGGAACGAGCAGTACTTC

V gene: TRBV9
clone size: -
J gene: TRBJ1-5
D gene: TRBD1
CDR3 protein: CASSATGNNQPQHF
CDR3 DNA: TGTGCCAGCAGCGCGACAGGGAACAATCAGCCCCAGCATTTT

V gene: TRBV2
clone size: -
J gene: TRBJ1-5
D gene: TRBD1
CDR3 protein: CASSEGGQRSNQPQHF
CDR3 DNA: TGTGCCAGCAGTGAGGGGGGACAGCGGTCCAATCAGCCCCAGCATTTT

V gene: TRBV7-3
clone size: few
J gene: TRBJ2-3
D gene: TRBD2
CDR3 protein: CASSLAGDRTDTQYF
CDR3 DNA: TGTGCCAGCAGCTTAGCGGGGGATCGCACAGATACGCAGTATTTT

V gene: TRBV6-1
clone size: -
J gene: TRBJ1-2
D gene: -
CDR3 protein: CASSRGQNYGYTF
CDR3 DNA: TGTGCCAGCTCGCGGGGACAAAACTATGGCTACACCTTC

V gene: TRBV20-1
clone size: -
J gene: TRBJ2-5
D gene: -
CDR3 protein: CSALARAGETQYF
CDR3 DNA: TGCAGTGCCCTAGCTCGGGCGGGAGAGACCCAGTACTTC

V gene: TRBV6-1
clone size: -
J gene: TRBJ1-2
D gene: -
CDR3 protein: CASSEAEDLENF
CDR3 DNA: TGTGCCAGCAGTGAAGCGGAAGATCTCGAGAACTTC

V gene: TRBV7-8
clone size: few
J gene: TRBJ1-2
D gene: -
CDR3 protein: CASSFRDSGTHYGYTF
CDR3 DNA: TGTGCCAGCAGCTTTAGGGATTCCGGCACCCACTATGGCTACACCTTC

V gene: TRBV20-1
clone size: -
J gene: TRBJ1-5
D gene: -
CDR3 protein: CSASRGTNQPQHF
CDR3 DNA: TGCAGTGCTAGTCGGGGGACGAATCAGCCCCAGCATTTT

V gene: TRBV19
clone size: -
J gene: TRBJ2-7
D gene: TRBD2
CDR3 protein: CASKLSGDSYEQYF
CDR3 DNA: TGTGCCAGTAAGTTAAGCGGGGACTCCTACGAGCAGTACTTC

V gene: TRBV24-1
clone size: -
J gene: TRBJ1-4
D gene: -
CDR3 protein: CATSDDGEKLFF
CDR3 DNA: TGTGCCACCAGTGATGACGGTGAAAAACTGTTTTTT

V gene: TRBV6-1
clone size: few
J gene: TRBJ2-7
D gene: -
CDR3 protein: CASSDGGGYEQYF
CDR3 DNA: TGTGCCAGCAGTGATGGGGGAGGCTACGAGCAGTACTTC

V gene: TRBV5-6
clone size: -
J gene: TRBJ2-5
D gene: TRBD1
CDR3 protein: CASSVPGQGQETQYF
CDR3 DNA: TGTGCCAGCAGTGTACCGGGACAGGGGCAAGAGACCCAGTACTTC

V gene: TRBV6-1
clone size: -
J gene: TRBJ1-1
D gene: TRBD1
CDR3 protein: CASSRGQGAQGTEAFF
CDR3 DNA: TGTGCCAGCAGCCGGGGACAGGGGGCGCAGGGAACTGAAGCTTTCTTT

V gene: TRBV19
clone size: few
J gene: TRBJ2-5
D gene: -
CDR3 protein: CASSTTAEFRLGETQYF
CDR3 DNA: TGTGCCAGTAGTACCACGGCGGAGTTTCGGCTTGGGGAGACCCAGTACTTC

V gene: TRBV7-2
clone size: -
J gene: TRBJ2-2
D gene: TRBD2
CDR3 protein: CASSLAGSGGPGTGELFF
CDR3 DNA: TGTGCCAGCAGCTTAGCGGGTAGCGGGGGGCCGGGCACCGGGGAGCTGTTTTTT

V gene: TRBV12-3/TRBV12-4
clone size: -
J gene: TRBJ1-5
D gene: -
CDR3 protein: CASSPDIYQPQHF
CDR3 DNA: TGTGCCAGCAGCCCCGATATCTATCAGCCCCAGCATTTT

V gene: TRBV6-1
clone size: -
J gene: TRBJ1-5
D gene: -
CDR3 protein: CASSSLQGSRNQPQHF
CDR3 DNA: TGTGCCAGCAGCTCTTTACAGGGATCTAGGAATCAGCCCCAGCATTTT

V gene: TRBV20-1
clone size: -
J gene: TRBJ2-1
D gene: -
CDR3 protein: CSAYPRLSGGYFDEQFF
CDR3 DNA: TGCAGTGCTTACCCACGCTTGAGCGGAGGATATTTCGATGAGCAGTTCTTC

V gene: TRBV12-3/TRBV12-4
clone size: -
J gene: TRBJ2-5
D gene: -
CDR3 protein: CASSLGRETQYF
CDR3 DNA: TGTGCCAGCAGTTTGGGTAGAGAGACCCAGTACTTC

V gene: TRBV15
clone size: -
J gene: TRBJ1-1
D gene: -
CDR3 protein: CATSREWKGGAFF
CDR3 DNA: TGTGCCACCAGCAGAGAGTGGAAGGGTGGGGCTTTCTTT

V gene: TRBV7-9
clone size: few
J gene: TRBJ1-1
D gene: TRBD1
CDR3 protein: CASSTPPGQMNTEAFF
CDR3 DNA: TGTGCCAGCAGCACCCCACCGGGACAGATGAACACTGAAGCTTTCTTT

V gene: TRBV20-1
clone size: -
J gene: TRBJ2-5
D gene: -
CDR3 protein: CSARDSAIQETQYF
CDR3 DNA: TGCAGTGCTAGGGATAGCGCCATACAAGAGACCCAGTACTTC

V gene: TRBV29-1
clone size: once
J gene: TRBJ2-1
D gene: TRBD1
CDR3 protein: CSVVSATGGNEQFF
CDR3 DNA: TGCAGCGTTGTGAGTGCGACAGGGGGCAATGAGCAGTTCTTC

V gene: TRBV7-2
clone size: -
J gene: TRBJ2-2
D gene: -
CDR3 protein: CASSSRPNTGELFF
CDR3 DNA: TGTGCCAGCAGCTCCAGACCCAACACCGGGGAGCTGTTTTTT

V gene: TRBV6-2/TRBV6-3
clone size: few
J gene: TRBJ1-2
D gene: -
CDR3 protein: CASSYGTQYGYTF
CDR3 DNA: TGTGCCAGCAGTTACGGGACACAATATGGCTACACCTTC

V gene: TRBV7-9
clone size: -
J gene: TRBJ1-2
D gene: -
CDR3 protein: CASGGVVNYGYTF
CDR3 DNA: TGTGCCAGCGGCGGGGTGGTGAACTATGGCTACACCTTC

V gene: TRBV7-9
clone size: few
J gene: TRBJ1-5
D gene: TRBD1
CDR3 protein: CASSPQGDNQPQHF
CDR3 DNA: TGTGCCAGCAGCCCCCAGGGGGACAATCAGCCCCAGCATTTT

V gene: TRBV19
clone size: few
J gene: TRBJ1-5
D gene: TRBD1
CDR3 protein: CASSITGTGVNQPQHF
CDR3 DNA: TGTGCCAGTAGTATAACCGGGACAGGGGTCAATCAGCCCCAGCATTTT

V gene: TRBV20-1
clone size: few
J gene: TRBJ1-1
D gene: TRBD1
CDR3 protein: CSARDPGRGRGEAFF
CDR3 DNA: TGCAGTGCTAGAGATCCAGGCAGGGGGCGAGGTGAAGCTTTCTTT

V gene: TRBV6-4
clone size: -
J gene: TRBJ1-2
D gene: TRBD1
CDR3 protein: CASSRDRNYGYTF
CDR3 DNA: TGTGCCAGCAGCCGGGACAGGAACTATGGCTACACCTTC

V gene: TRBV20-1
clone size: few
J gene: TRBJ1-6
D gene: -
CDR3 protein: CSAAGNRASPLHF
CDR3 DNA: TGCAGTGCGGCGGGAAACCGAGCATCACCCCTCCACTTT

V gene: TRBV28
clone size: -
J gene: TRBJ1-1
D gene: -
CDR3 protein: CATSTSQSEAFF
CDR3 DNA: TGTGCCACATCGACGAGCCAGTCTGAAGCTTTCTTT

V gene: TRBV20-1
clone size: -
J gene: TRBJ2-3
D gene: -
CDR3 protein: CSAPQAVPGHTDTQYF
CDR3 DNA: TGCAGTGCACCTCAAGCCGTGCCGGGACACACAGATACGCAGTATTTT

V gene: TRBV6-2/TRBV6-3
clone size: few
J gene: TRBJ1-5
D gene: -
CDR3 protein: CASSFQGPQHF
CDR3 DNA: TGTGCCAGCAGTTTCCAGGGGCCCCAGCATTTT

V gene: TRBV20-1
clone size: -
J gene: TRBJ2-4
D gene: -
CDR3 protein: CSARSARGLAKNIQYF
CDR3 DNA: TGCAGTGCTAGATCTGCGAGAGGGCTAGCCAAAAACATTCAGTACTTC

V gene: TRBV7-9
clone size: -
J gene: TRBJ2-5
D gene: TRBD2
CDR3 protein: CASSLKGLAVRETLYF
CDR3 DNA: TGTGCCAGCAGCTTAAAGGGACTAGCCGTAAGGGAGACCCTGTACTTC

V gene: TRBV4-2
clone size: -
J gene: TRBJ1-6
D gene: -
CDR3 protein: CASSQDQVGTGLYSPLHF
CDR3 DNA: TGTGCCAGCAGCCAAGATCAAGTAGGCACAGGCCTATATTCACCCCTCCACTTT

V gene: TRBV28
clone size: -
J gene: TRBJ1-6
D gene: TRBD1
CDR3 protein: CASRGGQIYNSPLHF
CDR3 DNA: TGTGCCAGCAGGGGGGGACAGATCTATAATTCACCCCTCCACTTT